This passage covers 11 T cell receptor beta chains from one sample sequenced in a study of T-cell memory formation after mild COVID-19. TCRdb fed the 5' RACE reads into MiXCR, producing one record per CDR3 protein. Of hundreds of thousands of distinct CDR3 sequences listed, about 23% are singletons. Sequencing was done on a sample of PBMCs or a T cell subset sorted from them (not recorded which). The receptors here all came from an adult woman who had mild COVID-19 (a few samples of this study predate the infection). Cell type and time point are not known.

The V gene is TRBV7-3, the J gene TRBJ2-5; 8 nucleotides line up with TRBD1. The junction had 5 bases not matched to a gene; V was cut back by 0 bases and J by 5 bases. The CDR3 totals 15 residues. Germline loops: CDR1 SGHTA, CDR2 FQGTGA. The CDR3 is CASSLTQGAGETQYF. For the CDR3, the DNA is TGTGCCAGCAGCTTAACCCAGGGGGCCGGGGAGACCCAGTACTTC.

J is TRBJ2-3 and V is TRBV6-6; no definite D call. The CDR3 loop spans 13 amino acids. Trimming removed 2 bases from V and 2 bases from J, with 5 bases in between. The germline V gene encodes CDR1 MNHNY and CDR2 SVGAGI (reference sequence). In nucleotides, the CDR3 is TGTGCCAGCAGTTACCGTTACACAGATACGCAGTATTTT. It is translated as CASSYRYTDTQYF.

The chain carries TRBV12-3 or TRBV12-4 and TRBJ2-2, with D maybe TRBD1 (6 bases). V lost 5 bases and J lost 4, with 14 bases in between. CDR3 length equals 15 residues. In DNA form, the CDR3 reads TGTGCCAGCAGTCAAATCTACAGGGTCACCGGGGAGCTGTTTTTT. Translation: CASSQIYRVTGELFF.

This clonotype has only a few counts. The chain employs TRBV18 and TRBJ2-1; TRBD2 agrees at 8 bases. The CDR3 spans 17 residues. CDR1 is KGHSH and CDR2 is LQKENI in the germline V gene. V lost 3 bases, J lost 2 bases, and 9 bases stayed unmatched. CDR3 loop: CASSPRRSGGTYNEQFF. In nucleotides, the CDR3 is TGTGCCAGCTCACCCAGACGGAGCGGGGGAACCTACAATGAGCAGTTCTTC. The variable domain in full, completed from reference TRBV18 and TRBJ2-1, reads NAGVMQNPRHLVRRRGQEARLRCSPMKGHSHVYWYRQLPEEGLKFMVYLQKENIIDESGMPKERFSAEFPKEGPSILRIQQVVRGDSAAYFCASSPRRSGGTYNEQFFGPGTRLTVL.

This clonotype was counted a few times. The chain employs TRBV5-1 and TRBJ2-5; either TRBD1 or TRBD2 may fit D (5 bases each). Trimming stripped 0 bases from V and 3 bases from J, with 9 bases between. The CDR3 spans 14 residues. Germline-derived CDR1 and CDR2 are SGHRS and YFSETQ. This CDR3 reads CASSLGGVEETQYF. CDR3 coding DNA: TGCGCCAGCAGCTTGGGAGGGGTCGAAGAGACCCAGTACTTC.

V is TRBV25-1 and J is TRBJ1-2; 7 nucleotides align to TRBD1. The CDR3 is 16 amino acids. The J segment lost 4 bases and the V segment lost 0 bases, leaving 8 bases of the junction unmatched. Germline values: CDR1 MGHDK, CDR2 SYGVNS. The CDR3, as DNA: TGTGCCAGCAGTGAATATTCGACAGGGCTCAGCTATGGCTACACCTTC. Translating it yields CASSEYSTGLSYGYTF.

This clonotype was counted a few times. The chain links TRBV7-8 to TRBJ2-2; no clear D. Trimming removed 3 bases at V and 0 bases at J, with 8 bases between. CDR1 and CDR2 from the germline V gene are SGHVS and FQNEAQ. The CDR3 sequence is 15 residues long. CDR3 region: CASSFTTANTGELFF. The CDR3 DNA follows: TGTGCCAGCAGCTTTACCACCGCGAACACCGGGGAGCTGTTTTTT.

This chain links TRBV7-8 with TRBJ2-7, with D maybe TRBD2 (5 bases). The length of the CDR3 is 15 residues. Trimming removed 6 bases from V and 1 base from J, with 16 bases in between. The germline gives CDR1 SGHVS, CDR2 FQNEAQ. CDR3 loop: CASSSTVTISYEQYF. The CDR3 region has the DNA TGTGCCAGCAGTTCTACGGTGACTATTTCCTACGAGCAGTACTTC. The full variable domain, in which reference TRBV7-8 and TRBJ2-7 provide the parts outside the CDR3, is GAGVSQSPRYKVAKRGQDVALRCDPISGHVSLFWYQQALGQGPEFLTYFQNEAQLDKSGLPSDRFFAERPEGSVSTLKIQRTQQEDSAVYLCASSSTVTISYEQYFGPGTRLTVT.

This clonotype came up a few times. V usage is TRBV20-1 and J usage is TRBJ2-2; D may match TRBD1 or TRBD2 (5 bases each). Trimming cost V 7 bases and J 1 base, with 13 bases left between them. The CDR3 consists of 14 residues. The V gene's germline CDR1 is DFQATT and CDR2 SNEGSKA (reference sequence). Here the CDR3 DNA reads TGCAGTGGTGCCGGGGCCTTGAACACCGGGGAGCTGTTTTTT. Residues: CSGAGALNTGELFF.

The chain combines TRBV5-5 with TRBJ1-2; 9 bases fit TRBD1. CDR3 size: 15 residues. Per germline, CDR1 SGHKS and CDR2 YYEKEE (reference sequence). The V segment lost 4 bases and the J segment 4 bases; nucleotides outside the gene matches: 8. For the CDR3, the DNA is TGTGCCAGCAGCCACTCCGGGACAGGGTTCTATGGCTACACCTTC. Translated, it gives CASSHSGTGFYGYTF. Full variable domain (missing parts from reference TRBV5-5 and TRBJ1-2): DAGVTQSPTHLIKTRGQQVTLRCSPISGHKSVSWYQQVLGQGPQFIFQYYEKEERGRGNFPDRFSARQFPNYSSELNVNALLLGDSALYLCASSHSGTGFYGYTFGSGTRLTVV.

The chain has TRBV7-9 and TRBJ2-3; no firm D call. V lost 1 base to trimming and J lost 0 bases, with 11 bases between them. This CDR3 is 16 amino acids long. Looked up from germline, CDR1 is SEHNR and CDR2 is FQNEAQ (reference sequence). The chain's CDR3 is CASSLGLTASTDTQYF. For the CDR3, the DNA is TGTGCCAGCAGCTTAGGTTTAACAGCGAGCACAGATACGCAGTATTTT.